This record covers a single TCR beta chain. The antigen this receptor binds is unknown. It has no much larger one-base neighbor in the sample; base qualities were not kept. This entry comes from a study of blood T cell repertoires in COVID-19 (dated by TCRdb to 2020 to 2022). Regarding the research as a whole: The collaborator samples originated in the United States, Italy and Spain and spanned the acute and convalescent phases of COVID-19. The dataset comprised deeply sampled blood TCRbeta repertoires from subjects exposed to, actively infected with, or recovered from COVID-19. Samples came from the ongoing ImmuneRACE study (first 160 participants) plus 1,254 subjects from 6 global collaborators. Where available, HLA class I and class II types were obtained from metadata supplied by the sample provider rather than from assay-based typing. Nearly every sample came with metadata listing a de-identified subject ID, COVID-19 status, age in years and sex. The material from the prospective study consisted of cDNA or gDNA derived from T cells, B-cell-depleted T cells, or PBMCs. A freely available public database, intended as a resource for researchers studying the immune response to SARS-CoV-2, is where the repertoires were released.

TCRbeta CDR3 regions were amplified from genomic DNA using the immunoSEQ Assay, a bias-controlled multiplex PCR. The authors' pipeline ran thus. The number of nucleated cells in each sample was estimated by amplification of reference gene primers within the assay. Sequence reads were collapsed and filtered to measure the absolute abundance of every unique TCRbeta CDR3 rearrangement. For each sample, productive Simpson clonality was calculated as the square root of Simpson's diversity index over productive rearrangements. TCRdb provides this immuneACCESS table in a form limited to in-frame rearrangements. Some clones are lacking; in checked studies, under half of them reflect an unresolved V gene, and why the rest are absent is not known. The V and J calls and clone size were taken over from that table, and D and trimming were inferred from the DNA. This sample lists about 270,000 clones; around 90% were detected once. The ten biggest clones cover about 4% of the sample.

The paper's findings and limits, for the study overall: Clinical and demographic metadata were provided uncurated, with the amount varying by source and participant.

In the prospective study, participants were about 18 to 100 years old, resided in fewer than 25 geographic areas of the United States, and were enrolled through a virtual design. Cohort assignment in the prospective study relied on participant-reported clinical history from a screening survey and a study questionnaire. Each participant in the prospective study had whole blood, serum and a nasopharyngeal or oropharyngeal swab collected by mobile phlebotomists. Participants in the prospective study had the option to provide additional blood draws and questionnaires over an approximately 2-month period. Prospective study blood samples were shipped either frozen or at room temperature before DNA extraction. Sequencing was carried out using PBMCs or T cells enriched from blood (not recorded which). This clonotype was sampled from a woman aged 25 to 39 with acute COVID-19.

The base sequence is TGTGCCAGCTGTTGGGGGGAGAAGCGTTGTGAGCAGTTCTTC. The resulting protein is CASCWGEKRCEQFF. The chain is encoded by TRBV2 joined to TRBJ2-1; the D region possibly corresponds to TRBD2 (6 bases align). Sequences SNHLY (CDR1) and FYNNEI (CDR2) are obtained from the germline V gene. A distance of 20 bases separates the germline ends of V and J, which lose 8 bases and 9 bases respectively. The CDR3 numbers 14 residues from cysteine through phenylalanine. Kept here is only the CDR3 DNA, which spans 42 bases and is read in frame from base 1.